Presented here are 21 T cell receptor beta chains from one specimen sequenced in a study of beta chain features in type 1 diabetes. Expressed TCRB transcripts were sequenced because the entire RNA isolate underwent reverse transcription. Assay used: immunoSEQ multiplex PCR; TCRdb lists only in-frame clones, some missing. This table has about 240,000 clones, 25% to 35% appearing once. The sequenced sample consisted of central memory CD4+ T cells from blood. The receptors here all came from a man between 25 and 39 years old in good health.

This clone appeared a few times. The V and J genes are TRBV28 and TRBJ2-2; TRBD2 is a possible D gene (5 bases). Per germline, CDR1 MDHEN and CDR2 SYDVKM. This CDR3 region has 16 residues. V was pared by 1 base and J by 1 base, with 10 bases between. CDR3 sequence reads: CASSLYPGRNTGELFF. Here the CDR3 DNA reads TGTGCCAGCAGTTTATACCCGGGAAGGAACACCGGGGAGCTGTTTTTT.

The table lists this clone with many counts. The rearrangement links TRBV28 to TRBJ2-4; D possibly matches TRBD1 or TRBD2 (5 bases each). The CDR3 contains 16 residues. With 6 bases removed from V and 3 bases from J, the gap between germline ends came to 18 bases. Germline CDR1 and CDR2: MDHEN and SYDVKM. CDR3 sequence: CASRSQGAESKNIQYF. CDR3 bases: TGTGCCAGCAGATCCCAGGGAGCGGAGAGCAAAAACATTCAGTACTTC.

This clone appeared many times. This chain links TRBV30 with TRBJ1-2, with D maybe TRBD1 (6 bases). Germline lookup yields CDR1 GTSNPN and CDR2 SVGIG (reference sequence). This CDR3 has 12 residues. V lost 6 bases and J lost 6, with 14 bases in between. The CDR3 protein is CACPRTVHGYTF. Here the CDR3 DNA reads TGTGCCTGCCCCCGGACAGTTCATGGCTACACCTTC.

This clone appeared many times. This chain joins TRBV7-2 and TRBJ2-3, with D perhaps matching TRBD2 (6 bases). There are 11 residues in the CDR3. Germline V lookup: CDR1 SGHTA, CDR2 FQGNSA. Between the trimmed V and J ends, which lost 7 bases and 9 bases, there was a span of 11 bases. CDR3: CASTLGGTQYF. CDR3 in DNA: TGTGCCAGCACCCTTGGGGGGACGCAGTATTTT.

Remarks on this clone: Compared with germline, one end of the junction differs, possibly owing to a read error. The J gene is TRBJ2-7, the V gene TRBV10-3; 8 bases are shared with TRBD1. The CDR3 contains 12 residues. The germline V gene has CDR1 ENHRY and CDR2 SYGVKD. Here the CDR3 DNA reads TGTGCCATCTGGGACAGGTCCTACGAGCAATACTTC. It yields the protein CAIWDRSYEQYF.

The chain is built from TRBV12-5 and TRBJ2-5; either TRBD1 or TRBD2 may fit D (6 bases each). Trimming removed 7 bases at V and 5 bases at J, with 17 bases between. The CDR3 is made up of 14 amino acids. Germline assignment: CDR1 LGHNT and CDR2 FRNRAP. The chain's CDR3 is CASALRGADETQYF. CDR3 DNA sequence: TGTGCTAGTGCCCTAAGGGGGGCCGACGAGACCCAGTACTTC.

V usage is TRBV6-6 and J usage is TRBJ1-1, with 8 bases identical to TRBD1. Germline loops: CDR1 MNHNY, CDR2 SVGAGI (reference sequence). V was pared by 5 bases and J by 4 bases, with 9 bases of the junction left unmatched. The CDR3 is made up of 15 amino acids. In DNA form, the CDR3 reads TGTGCCAGCAGTCTCGGACAGGGATGGTCCACTGAAGCTTTCTTT. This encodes CASSLGQGWSTEAFF.

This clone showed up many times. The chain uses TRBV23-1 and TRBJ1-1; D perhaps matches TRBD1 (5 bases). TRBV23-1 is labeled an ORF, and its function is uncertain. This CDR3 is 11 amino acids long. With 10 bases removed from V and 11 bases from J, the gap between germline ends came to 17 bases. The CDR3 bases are TGCGCCACCCCGTCGAGGGGCGCTGCTTTCTTT. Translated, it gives CATPSRGAAFF.

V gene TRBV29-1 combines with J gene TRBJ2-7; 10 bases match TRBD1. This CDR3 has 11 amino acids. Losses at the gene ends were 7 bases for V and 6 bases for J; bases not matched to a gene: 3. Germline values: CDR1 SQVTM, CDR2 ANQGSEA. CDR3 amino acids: CSGGTGVEQYF. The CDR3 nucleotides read TGCAGCGGTGGGACAGGGGTCGAGCAGTACTTC.

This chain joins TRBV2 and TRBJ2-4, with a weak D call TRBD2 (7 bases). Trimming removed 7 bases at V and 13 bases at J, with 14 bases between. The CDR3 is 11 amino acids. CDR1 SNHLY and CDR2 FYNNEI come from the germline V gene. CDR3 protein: CASKGGANQYF. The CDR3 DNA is TGTGCCAGCAAAGGGGGGGCCAACCAGTACTTC.

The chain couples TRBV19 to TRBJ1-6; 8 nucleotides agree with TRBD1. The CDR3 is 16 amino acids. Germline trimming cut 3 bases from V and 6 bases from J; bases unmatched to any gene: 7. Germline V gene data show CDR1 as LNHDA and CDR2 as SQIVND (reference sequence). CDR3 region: CASSIFGQGGNSPLHF. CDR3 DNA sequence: TGTGCCAGTAGTATCTTCGGACAGGGAGGTAATTCACCCCTCCACTTT.

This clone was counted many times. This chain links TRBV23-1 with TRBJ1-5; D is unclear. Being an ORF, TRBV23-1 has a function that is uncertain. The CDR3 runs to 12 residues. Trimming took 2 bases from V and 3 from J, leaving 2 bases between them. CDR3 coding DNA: TGCGCCAGCAGTCAACCCAATCAGCCCCAGCATTTT. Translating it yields CASSQPNQPQHF.

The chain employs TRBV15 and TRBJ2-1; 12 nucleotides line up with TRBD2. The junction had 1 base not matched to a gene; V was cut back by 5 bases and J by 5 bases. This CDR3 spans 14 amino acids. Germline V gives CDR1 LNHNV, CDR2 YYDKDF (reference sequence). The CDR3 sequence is CATSWTSGDNEQFF. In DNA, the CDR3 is TGTGCCACCAGCTGGACTAGCGGGGACAATGAGCAGTTCTTC. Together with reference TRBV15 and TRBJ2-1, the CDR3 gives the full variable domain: DAMVIQNPRYQVTQFGKPVTLSCSQTLNHNVMYWYQQKSSQAPKLLFHYYDKDFNNEADTPDNFQSRRPNTSFCFLDIRSPGLGDTAMYLCATSWTSGDNEQFFGPGTRLTVL.

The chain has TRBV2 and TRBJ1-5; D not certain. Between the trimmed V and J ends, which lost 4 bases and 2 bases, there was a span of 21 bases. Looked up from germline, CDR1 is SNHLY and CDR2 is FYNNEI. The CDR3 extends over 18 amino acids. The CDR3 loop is CASSVTADRFVRNQPQHF. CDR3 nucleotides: TGTGCCAGCAGTGTAACGGCAGACCGTTTTGTACGCAATCAGCCCCAGCATTTT.

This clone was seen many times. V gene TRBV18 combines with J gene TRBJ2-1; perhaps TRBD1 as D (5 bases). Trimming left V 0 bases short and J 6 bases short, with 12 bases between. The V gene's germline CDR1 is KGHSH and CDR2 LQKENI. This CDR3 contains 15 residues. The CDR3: CASSPPQGSRNEQFF. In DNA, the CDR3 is TGTGCCAGCTCACCACCGCAGGGATCTCGCAATGAGCAGTTCTTC.

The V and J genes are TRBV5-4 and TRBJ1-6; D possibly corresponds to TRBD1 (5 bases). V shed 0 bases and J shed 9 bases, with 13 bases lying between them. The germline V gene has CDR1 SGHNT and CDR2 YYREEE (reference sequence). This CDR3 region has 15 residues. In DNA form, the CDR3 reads TGTGCCAGCAGCTTGGGGGCCTTCGGGACTTCACCCCTCCACTTT. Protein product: CASSLGAFGTSPLHF.

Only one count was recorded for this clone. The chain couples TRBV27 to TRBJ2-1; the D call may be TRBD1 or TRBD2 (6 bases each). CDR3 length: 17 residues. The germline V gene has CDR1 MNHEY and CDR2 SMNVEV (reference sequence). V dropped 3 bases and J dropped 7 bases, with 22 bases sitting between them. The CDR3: CASSFKGGDDRRNEQFF. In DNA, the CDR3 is TGTGCCAGCAGTTTTAAGGGGGGTGACGACAGGCGGAATGAGCAGTTCTTC.

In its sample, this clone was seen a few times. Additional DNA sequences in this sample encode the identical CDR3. CDR3 nucleotides: TGTGCCAGCAGCTTACCAGGGCGGAGTGGCTACACCTTC. Protein: CASSLPGRSGYTF. This rearrangement joins TRBV7-9 to TRBJ1-2; D might be TRBD1 (5 bases). The CDR3 loop spans 13 amino acids. Germline assignment: CDR1 SEHNR and CDR2 FQNEAQ (reference sequence). Trimming took 2 bases from V and 7 from J, leaving 11 bases between them.

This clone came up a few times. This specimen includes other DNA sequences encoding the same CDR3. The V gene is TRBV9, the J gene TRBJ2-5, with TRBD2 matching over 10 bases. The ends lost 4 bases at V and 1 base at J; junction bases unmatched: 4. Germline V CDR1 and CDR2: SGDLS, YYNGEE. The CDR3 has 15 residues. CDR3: CASSPLAGAQETQYF. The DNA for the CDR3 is TGTGCCAGCAGCCCGCTAGCGGGAGCCCAAGAGACCCAGTACTTC. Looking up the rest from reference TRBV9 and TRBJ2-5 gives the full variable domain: DSGVTQTPKHLITATGQRVTLRCSPRSGDLSVYWYQQSLDQGLQFLIQYYNGEERAKGNILERFSAQQFPDLHSELNLSSLELGDSALYFCASSPLAGAQETQYFGPGTRLLVL.

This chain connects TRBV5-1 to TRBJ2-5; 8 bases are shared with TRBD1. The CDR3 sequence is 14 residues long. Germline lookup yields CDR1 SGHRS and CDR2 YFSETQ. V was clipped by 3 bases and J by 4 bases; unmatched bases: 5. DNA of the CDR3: TGCGCCAGCAGCTGGACAGGGATCGGAGAGACCCAGTACTTC. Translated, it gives CASSWTGIGETQYF. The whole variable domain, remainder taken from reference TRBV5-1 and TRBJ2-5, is KAGVTQTPRYLIKTRGQQVTLSCSPISGHRSVSWYQQTPGQGLQFLFEYFSETQRNKGNFPGRFSGRQFSNSRSEMNVSTLELGDSALYLCASSWTGIGETQYFGPGTRLLVL.

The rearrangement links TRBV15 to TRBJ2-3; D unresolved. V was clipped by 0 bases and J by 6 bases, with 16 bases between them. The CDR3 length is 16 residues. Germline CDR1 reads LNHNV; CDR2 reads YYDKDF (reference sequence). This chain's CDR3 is CATSRDQVGSSDTQYF. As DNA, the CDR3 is TGTGCCACCAGCAGAGATCAGGTTGGGTCATCGGATACGCAGTATTTT. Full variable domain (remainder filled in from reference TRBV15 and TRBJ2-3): DAMVIQNPRYQVTQFGKPVTLSCSQTLNHNVMYWYQQKSSQAPKLLFHYYDKDFNNEADTPDNFQSRRPNTSFCFLDIRSPGLGDTAMYLCATSRDQVGSSDTQYFGPGTRLTVL.